A selection of T cell receptor beta chains follows, all from one sample in a study of metastatic and nonmetastatic thyroid tumors. MiXCR was used by TCRdb to re-call the PCR reads. The repertoire has just under 45,000 clones, approximately 3% of them found once; the top ten carry approximately 9.6%. Sequencing input: blood. The receptor set was obtained from a female donor with papillary thyroid cancer or a benign thyroid nodule (not recorded which). Some clones in this sample may be carry-over from other donors' samples. CDR3s include the opening cysteine and the closing phenylalanine or tryptophan. Each record gives: J gene, V gene, clone size, D gene, CDR3 DNA, CDR3 protein. The D gene is left open where the match is weak. Expanded clones are given a class, and other clones once, few, many or no size at all.

>TRBJ2-3|TRBV6-1|NA|NA
TGTGCCAGCAGTGAAACCCGGGATCACACAGATACGCAGTATTTT
CASSETRDHTDTQYF
>TRBJ1-2|TRBV27|NA|TRBD1
TGTGCCAGCAGTTGGTCACAGGGGTACTATGGCTACACCTTC
CASSWSQGYYGYTF
>TRBJ2-1|TRBV7-2|NA|NA
TGTGCCAGCAGCTTAGGGGACAATTACTACAATGAGCAGTTCTTC
CASSLGDNYYNEQFF
>TRBJ1-1|TRBV11-2|NA|TRBD1
TGTGCCAGCAGCTTGGGTACAGGGGGGAGTTTCTTT
CASSLGTGGSFF
>TRBJ2-3|TRBV3-1|NA|TRBD1
TGTGCCAGCAGAACAGGGGTAGATACGCAGTATTTT
CASRTGVDTQYF
>TRBJ1-2|TRBV29-1|many|NA
TGCAGCGTGGACATCGGTTCTAACTATGGCTACACCTTC
CSVDIGSNYGYTF
>TRBJ1-6|TRBV6-1|NA|NA
TGTGCCAGCAGCCCCAGGCCCGCCCTGTATTCACCCCTCCACTTT
CASSPRPALYSPLHF
>TRBJ1-1|TRBV27|NA|TRBD1
TGTGCCAGCAGGGGACAGGGGGTAGGTATGGGTACTGAAGCTTTCTTT
CASRGQGVGMGTEAFF
>TRBJ1-6|TRBV6-1|few|NA
TGTGCCAGCAGTGAAAGTTTGGCAGGGGTGTATAATTCACCCCTCCACTTT
CASSESLAGVYNSPLHF
>TRBJ1-4|TRBV2|many|NA
TGTGCCAGCAGTGAGGGGGCCTTGCTACCAACGAACCTGGGCAACGAAAAACTGTTTTTT
CASSEGALLPTNLGNEKLFF
>TRBJ2-5|TRBV7-8|NA|TRBD2
TGTGCCAGCAGCTTAGCTTTAGGACTAGCGGGAGTGGGGCAAGAGACCCAGTACTTC
CASSLALGLAGVGQETQYF
>TRBJ2-3|TRBV19|few|NA
TGTGCCAGTAGTCCCGTGTCGGGAGGCACAGATACGCAGTATTTT
CASSPVSGGTDTQYF
>TRBJ2-2|TRBV7-9|few|TRBD2
TGTGCCAGCAGCTTGGCTAGCGGGAGGGCCGGGGAGCTGTTTTTT
CASSLASGRAGELFF
>TRBJ2-4|TRBV20-1|few|TRBD2
TGCAGTGCTATGTCAGCGGGAAGGGGCGGGGAAAACATTCAGTACTTC
CSAMSAGRGGENIQYF
>TRBJ1-5|TRBV6-1|many|TRBD1
TGTGCCAGCAGTGGTCAAAGGACAGGGGGAAATCAGCCCCAGCATTTT
CASSGQRTGGNQPQHF
>TRBJ1-6|TRBV7-9|many|NA
TGTGCCAGCAGCTTTTCGGACGGGTTTAATTCACCCCTCCACTTT
CASSFSDGFNSPLHF
>TRBJ1-2|TRBV6-1|NA|NA
TGTGCCACCGCGGCGGGGGCTAACTATGGCTACACCTTC
CATAAGANYGYTF
>TRBJ2-3|TRBV20-1|many|TRBD2
TGCAGTGCTAGCAAGACTAGCGGGAATTCGGATACGCAGTATTTT
CSASKTSGNSDTQYF
>TRBJ2-7|TRBV12-3/TRBV12-4|many|TRBD2
TGTGCCAGCAGTAGACTAGCGGGGGGCCCGTCCTACGAGCAGTACTTC
CASSRLAGGPSYEQYF
>TRBJ1-5|TRBV30|many|TRBD1
TGTGCCTGGAGTGTAAACAGGGGCCCTTATAGCAATCAGCCCCAGCATTTT
CAWSVNRGPYSNQPQHF
>TRBJ1-1|TRBV9|NA|TRBD1
TGTGCCAGCAGCCCACACGGTGGGACAGGGGGCACTGAAGCTTTCTTT
CASSPHGGTGGTEAFF
>TRBJ2-3|TRBV12-3/TRBV12-4|many|NA
TGTGCCAGCAGTTTAGGGGGTTATACGCAGTATTTT
CASSLGGYTQYF